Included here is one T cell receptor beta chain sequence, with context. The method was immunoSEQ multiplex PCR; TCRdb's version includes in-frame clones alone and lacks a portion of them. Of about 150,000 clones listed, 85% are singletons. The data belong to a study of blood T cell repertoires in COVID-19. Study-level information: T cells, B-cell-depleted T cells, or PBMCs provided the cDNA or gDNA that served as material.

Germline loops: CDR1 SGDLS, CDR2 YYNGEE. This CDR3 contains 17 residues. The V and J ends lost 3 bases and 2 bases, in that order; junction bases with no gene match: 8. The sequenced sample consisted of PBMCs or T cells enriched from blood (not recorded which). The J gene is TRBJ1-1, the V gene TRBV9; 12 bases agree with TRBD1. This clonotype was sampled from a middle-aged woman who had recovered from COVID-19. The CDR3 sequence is CASSGSGTGGFNTEAFF. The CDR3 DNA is TGTGCCAGCAGCGGATCCGGGACAGGGGGCTTTAACACTGAAGCTTTCTTT.